The rows below give T cell receptor beta chains drawn from one sample of a study of blood T cells in healthy people across ages. Using its own MiXCR run on the 5' RACE reads, TCRdb lists one record per CDR3 protein. The sample has 600,000 to 800,000 distinct CDR3 sequences, under 65% seen once. The sample consisted of blood. The receptors were sampled from a woman aged 80 or over in good health. The CDR3 runs from the conserved cysteine through the conserved F or W. Each record gives: clone size, CDR3 length, D gene, V gene, J gene, CDR3 protein, CDR3 DNA. The D gene is left open where the match is weak. A clone size is listed for some rows: how often the clone was seen (once, few, many), or a class if it is expanded.

clone size: .
CDR3 length: 10
D gene: .
V gene: TRBV2
J gene: TRBJ1-2
CDR3 protein: CARLDKVLTF
CDR3 DNA: TGTGCCAGACTGGACAAGGTTCTCACCTTC

clone size: .
CDR3 length: 18
D gene: TRBD1
V gene: TRBV2
J gene: TRBJ1-2
CDR3 protein: CASSGTGSRPTTTYGYTF
CDR3 DNA: TGTGCCAGCAGTGGGACAGGGAGTCGACCAACCACCACTTATGGCTACACCTTC

clone size: .
CDR3 length: 16
D gene: TRBD2
V gene: TRBV18
J gene: TRBJ2-3
CDR3 protein: CASSPLLAGAEDTQYF
CDR3 DNA: TGTGCCAGCTCACCCCTACTAGCGGGAGCGGAAGATACGCAGTATTTT

clone size: many
CDR3 length: 12
D gene: .
V gene: TRBV20-1
J gene: TRBJ1-2
CDR3 protein: CSAMPQNYGYTF
CDR3 DNA: TGCAGTGCTATGCCGCAAAACTATGGCTACACCTTC

clone size: .
CDR3 length: 16
D gene: TRBD1
V gene: TRBV12-3/TRBV12-4
J gene: TRBJ2-1
CDR3 protein: CASKDPRTGFSNEQFF
CDR3 DNA: TGTGCCAGCAAAGATCCGAGGACAGGTTTTTCCAATGAGCAGTTCTTC

clone size: .
CDR3 length: 17
D gene: TRBD1
V gene: TRBV20-1
J gene: TRBJ1-2
CDR3 protein: CSARVGVTGTGMYGYTF
CDR3 DNA: TGCAGTGCTAGAGTGGGGGTAACCGGGACAGGGATGTATGGCTACACCTTC

clone size: few
CDR3 length: 15
D gene: TRBD1
V gene: TRBV19
J gene: TRBJ1-1
CDR3 protein: CASSNPRGRNTEAFF
CDR3 DNA: TGTGCCAGTAGTAACCCCAGGGGGCGGAACACTGAAGCTTTCTTT

clone size: .
CDR3 length: 17
D gene: .
V gene: TRBV10-3
J gene: TRBJ1-2
CDR3 protein: CAISEPEGRPPNYGYTF
CDR3 DNA: TGTGCCATCAGTGAGCCCGAGGGCAGGCCGCCTAACTATGGCTACACCTTC

clone size: .
CDR3 length: 16
D gene: .
V gene: TRBV7-2
J gene: TRBJ2-2
CDR3 protein: CASSLDGTAYTGELFF
CDR3 DNA: TGTGCCAGCAGCTTAGACGGGACCGCTTACACCGGGGAGCTGTTTTTT

clone size: .
CDR3 length: 16
D gene: TRBD2
V gene: TRBV20-1
J gene: TRBJ2-1
CDR3 protein: CSVSSGLAGGPGEQFF
CDR3 DNA: TGCAGTGTATCATCGGGACTAGCGGGGGGCCCAGGGGAGCAGTTCTTC

clone size: .
CDR3 length: 9
D gene: .
V gene: TRBV20-1
J gene: TRBJ2-3
CDR3 protein: CSAVDTQYF
CDR3 DNA: TGCAGTGCTGTAGATACGCAGTATTTT

clone size: .
CDR3 length: 18
D gene: TRBD2
V gene: TRBV20-1
J gene: TRBJ2-1
CDR3 protein: CSSSRRRTLAGALNEQFF
CDR3 DNA: TGCAGTTCAAGTAGGAGGCGAACGCTAGCGGGGGCTTTGAATGAGCAGTTCTTC

clone size: .
CDR3 length: 14
D gene: .
V gene: TRBV6-1
J gene: TRBJ1-5
CDR3 protein: CAIHIQGGNQPQHF
CDR3 DNA: TGTGCCATCCATATACAGGGCGGCAATCAGCCCCAGCATTTT

clone size: .
CDR3 length: 11
D gene: .
V gene: TRBV28
J gene: TRBJ2-3
CDR3 protein: CASRQVDTQYF
CDR3 DNA: TGTGCCAGCAGGCAGGTAGACACGCAGTATTTT

clone size: .
CDR3 length: 15
D gene: .
V gene: TRBV3-1
J gene: TRBJ2-1
CDR3 protein: CASSASGTPYNEQFF
CDR3 DNA: TGTGCCAGCAGCGCGTCCGGGACACCCTACAATGAGCAGTTCTTC

clone size: .
CDR3 length: 14
D gene: TRBD1
V gene: TRBV5-1
J gene: TRBJ2-5
CDR3 protein: CASGTGSPQETQYF
CDR3 DNA: TGCGCCAGCGGGACAGGTTCCCCCCAAGAGACCCAGTACTTC

clone size: few
CDR3 length: 15
D gene: TRBD1
V gene: TRBV20-1
J gene: TRBJ2-4
CDR3 protein: CSAPPPGQGKNIQYF
CDR3 DNA: TGCAGTGCCCCCCCGCCAGGACAGGGAAAAAACATTCAGTACTTC

clone size: few
CDR3 length: 13
D gene: .
V gene: TRBV20-1
J gene: TRBJ2-3
CDR3 protein: CSVPDKRTDTQYF
CDR3 DNA: TGCAGTGTTCCGGACAAGCGCACAGATACGCAGTATTTT

clone size: .
CDR3 length: 11
D gene: TRBD1
V gene: TRBV20-1
J gene: TRBJ1-1
CDR3 protein: CSASRGGLAFF
CDR3 DNA: TGCAGTGCTAGCAGGGGGGGATTAGCTTTCTTT